These T cell receptor beta chains were read from a single sample in a study of T and B cells in COVID-19 patients. TCRdb processed the multiplex PCR reads anew with MiXCR; each CDR3 protein has one entry. Of about 15,000 distinct CDR3 sequences listed, roughly 29% are singletons. The sample comprised blood. The receptors stem from a human donor who had recovered from COVID-19. The CDR3 runs from the conserved cysteine through the conserved F or W. Fields, in order: J gene, CDR3 length, clone size, V gene, D gene, CDR3 DNA, CDR3 protein. A D gene is named only where the DNA matches it firmly. The size entry is marked missing in some rows and otherwise reads once, few, many or a size class.

TRBJ2-1,14,medium-sized,TRBV13,NA,TGTGCCAGCAGCCTGGGGCGGTTGAACAATGAGCAGTTCTTC,CASSLGRLNNEQFF
TRBJ2-3,16,few,TRBV5-6,NA,TGCGCCAGCAGCTTGGGTTTAGCGTTAACCACAGATACGCAGTATTTT,CASSLGLALTTDTQYF
TRBJ1-2,14,NA,TRBV11-1,NA,TGTGCCAGCAGCCCCACTTGGGGGGGTATTGGCTACACCTTC,CASSPTWGGIGYTF
TRBJ1-3,13,NA,TRBV30,NA,TGTGCCTGGTCTGCGGGGGATGGAAACACCATATATTTT,CAWSAGDGNTIYF
TRBJ1-4,14,few,TRBV12-3/TRBV12-4,TRBD1,TGTGCCAGCAGTGGGGGGACAGGGGATGAAAAACTGTTTTTT,CASSGGTGDEKLFF
TRBJ2-2,21,NA,TRBV11-3,TRBD2,TGTGCCAGCAGCCGTCAGTTAGGGGGACTAGCGGGAGGGCCGGGTACCGGGGAGCTGTTTTTT,CASSRQLGGLAGGPGTGELFF
TRBJ2-7,15,NA,TRBV6-5,TRBD2,TGTGCCAGCAGTTACTCGGGCGGGAGGGCCTACGAGCAGTACTTC,CASSYSGGRAYEQYF
TRBJ2-3,15,few,TRBV7-3,NA,TGTGCCAGCAGCTTAAGGGGGGTTGGCACAGATACGCAGTATTTT,CASSLRGVGTDTQYF
TRBJ2-1,16,NA,TRBV24-1,TRBD2,TGTGCCACCAGTCACACCCGGGCTAGCGGTGAGAATGAGCAGTTCTTC,CATSHTRASGENEQFF
TRBJ2-1,13,medium-sized,TRBV29-1,NA,TGCAGCGTGGCTAGCGCCAGCTACAATGAGCAGTTCTTC,CSVASASYNEQFF
TRBJ2-7,16,NA,TRBV6-5,TRBD2,TGTGCCAGCAGTCCCACTTTGACTAGCGGGAGCTACGAGCAGTACTTC,CASSPTLTSGSYEQYF
TRBJ1-2,14,medium-sized,TRBV29-1,TRBD1,TGCAGCGTTGGGGCCCAGGGACAGAAAAATGGCTACACCTTC,CSVGAQGQKNGYTF
TRBJ2-7,14,medium-sized,TRBV11-3,NA,TGTGCCAGCAGCTTAGGTCGGGGTTCCTACGAGCAGTACTTC,CASSLGRGSYEQYF
TRBJ2-7,15,few,TRBV27,NA,TGTGCCAGCAGTTTAGAGAGCTGGACAACCCACGAGCAGTACTTC,CASSLESWTTHEQYF
TRBJ2-2,13,NA,TRBV10-3,TRBD1,TGTGCCATCAGTGGGGACAGGGCCGGGGAGCTGTTTTTT,CAISGDRAGELFF
TRBJ2-5,15,NA,TRBV27,TRBD2,TGTGCCAGCAGTCCATTGGCGGGGGGGAAAGAGACCCAGTACTTC,CASSPLAGGKETQYF
TRBJ2-7,14,few,TRBV18,NA,TGTGCCAGCTCAGCCGCCGGGACGAGTCGCGAGCAGTACTTC,CASSAAGTSREQYF
TRBJ1-2,12,NA,TRBV6-5,NA,TGTGCCAGCAGACCGAGCGCGTTTGGCTACACCTTC,CASRPSAFGYTF
TRBJ1-4,15,NA,TRBV5-1,NA,TGCGCCAGCAGCTCAAGCCCTCGGCCTAATGAAAAACTGTTTTTT,CASSSSPRPNEKLFF
TRBJ2-2,18,few,TRBV24-1,TRBD1,TGTGCCACCAGTGGAATCCGGGACAGGTTTCAGTCGGTCGGGGAGCTGTTTTTT,CATSGIRDRFQSVGELFF
TRBJ1-3,11,few,TRBV6-2/TRBV6-3,NA,TGTGCCAGCGCCTCTGGAAACACCATATATTTT,CASASGNTIYF
TRBJ1-1,16,NA,TRBV27,NA,TGTGCCAGCAGTTTACACAGGGTAGGGAGTAACACTGAAGCTTTCTTT,CASSLHRVGSNTEAFF
TRBJ1-4,14,NA,TRBV11-1,NA,TGTGCCAGCAGCTTAGGGGCCGCCGCGGCAGAACTGTTTTTT,CASSLGAAAAELFF
TRBJ1-2,13,few,TRBV30,TRBD1,TGTGCCACCAACAGGGGTCAAAACTATGGCTACACCTTC,CATNRGQNYGYTF